Listed here are 12 T cell receptor beta chains from one sample, sequenced in a study of T cell changes during pregnancy in multiple sclerosis. Repertoires were generated with immunoSEQ multiplex PCR, while TCRdb's copy carries only in-frame clones and drops some. The sample includes some 85,000 clones, roughly 96% of them seen just once. Sample: peripheral blood, taken in the second trimester of pregnancy. These TCRs come from a female donor with multiple sclerosis, enrolled in a pregnancy study.

V and J are TRBV28 and TRBJ1-2; TRBD1 matches 7 bases. After removal of 6 bases from V and 4 bases from J, the junction contained 5 bases not matched to a gene. The CDR3 sequence is 13 residues long. Germline V CDR1 and CDR2: MDHEN, SYDVKM. The DNA of the CDR3 is TGTGCCAGCAGCGACGACAGGGCCTATGGCTACACCTTC. Translation: CASSDDRAYGYTF.

V and J are TRBV28 and TRBJ1-1, with 10 bases identical to TRBD1. The germline CDR1 and CDR2 sequences are MDHEN and SYDVKM. The J segment lost 6 bases and the V segment lost 5 bases, leaving 6 bases of the junction unmatched. CDR3 size: 14 residues. The CDR3 DNA is TGTGCCAGCAGTCCCGGACAGGGGGTTCCTGAAGCTTTCTTT. Its protein product is CASSPGQGVPEAFF.

V gene TRBV29-1 combines with J gene TRBJ1-3; tentative D call: TRBD1 (6 bases). Germline CDR1 SQVTM, CDR2 ANQGSEA. CDR3 length equals 14 residues. The germline V and J ends were trimmed by 4 bases and 4 bases, with 14 bases remaining between them. The CDR3 DNA sequence: TGCAGCGTTGGGGAGGGGGAAGCCGGAAACACCATATATTTT. This codes for CSVGEGEAGNTIYF.

CDR3 coding DNA: TGTGCCAGCAGTTTAGTCTCGGGGTACTCTGGAAACACCATATATTTT. It codes for CASSLVSGYSGNTIYF. This chain joins TRBV28 and TRBJ1-3; no definite D call. The CDR3 extends over 16 amino acids. The germline V gene encodes CDR1 MDHEN and CDR2 SYDVKM. V was cut by 2 bases and J by 0 bases, with 11 bases left in between.

V and J are TRBV4-2 and TRBJ2-1; 7 bases map to TRBD2. The CDR3 length is 18 residues. Germline V CDR1 and CDR2: LGHNA, YNFKEQ. After removal of 0 bases from V and 7 bases from J, the junction contained 15 bases not matched to a gene. The CDR3 reads CASSQESLAVLRDNEQFF. Here the CDR3 DNA reads TGTGCCAGCAGCCAAGAGAGCCTAGCGGTTTTGAGGGATAATGAGCAGTTCTTC.

The V and J genes are TRBV4-1 and TRBJ2-6; D ambiguous. CDR1 and CDR2 (germline): MGHRA, YSYEKL. V gave up 6 bases and J gave up 0 bases, with 12 bases separating them. This CDR3 comprises 16 residues. DNA for the CDR3: TGCGCCAGCAGTCCTAGACTGGCCTCTGGGGCCAACGTCCTGACTTTC. Its translation is CASSPRLASGANVLTF.

The chain links TRBV6-6 to TRBJ2-3; 9 bases fit TRBD1. This CDR3 comprises 16 residues. Germline CDR1 reads MNHNY; CDR2 reads SVGAGI (reference sequence). After removal of 6 bases from V and 0 bases from J, the junction contained 7 bases not matched to a gene. DNA of the CDR3: TGTGCCAGCAGCCGGGACAGGGAAGCTAGCACAGATACGCAGTATTTT. This codes for CASSRDREASTDTQYF.

V is TRBV7-2 and J is TRBJ2-5, with 10 positions matching TRBD2. This CDR3 spans 16 amino acids. Germline CDR1 SGHTA, CDR2 FQGNSA. V dropped 5 bases and J dropped 4; count of bases not matched to a gene: 10. The CDR3: CASSPPQGTSAETQYF. CDR3 coding DNA: TGTGCCAGCAGCCCCCCTCAGGGGACTAGCGCAGAGACCCAGTACTTC.

The chain uses TRBV7-9 and TRBJ2-5, with no clear D. Trimming stripped 2 bases from V and 9 bases from J, with 10 bases between. CDR3 length: 12 residues. Germline values: CDR1 SEHNR, CDR2 FQNEAQ (reference sequence). The CDR3 nucleotides read TGTGCCAGCAGCTTAAAGCCCCCGGCCCAGTACTTC. This gives the protein CASSLKPPAQYF.

The V call is TRBV27, the J call TRBJ1-5; 8 bases match TRBD1. This CDR3 has 15 amino acids. V dropped 1 base and J dropped 2; count of bases not matched to a gene: 1. Per the germline V gene, CDR1 is MNHEY and CDR2 is SMNVEV (reference sequence). CDR3 residues: CASSLLQGGNQPQHF. CDR3 coding DNA: TGTGCCAGCAGTTTATTACAGGGGGGCAATCAGCCCCAGCATTTT.

The CDR3 loop is CASSQVLAGGPENEQFF. The DNA of the CDR3 is TGCGCCAGCAGCCAAGTCCTAGCGGGAGGGCCAGAAAATGAGCAGTTCTTC. This chain connects TRBV4-3 to TRBJ2-1; TRBD2 matches at 12 bases. There are 17 residues in the CDR3. Germline CDR1 and CDR2: LGHNA and YSLEER. The J segment lost 7 bases and the V segment lost 1 base, leaving 8 bases of the junction unmatched.

V is TRBV6-1 and J is TRBJ1-1; D is ambiguous. Deletions cut 4 bases from V and 1 base from J, with 13 bases between. The CDR3 is made up of 15 amino acids. CDR1 and CDR2 (germline): MNHNS, SASEGT. CDR3 sequence (DNA): TGTGCCAGCAGTGGAGGAGAGGCCCCGAACACTGAAGCTTTCTTT. Its translation is CASSGGEAPNTEAFF.